This T cell receptor (beta chain) stems from a study of T cell repertoires in cytomegalovirus infection. Background on the study: Recently identified HLA-C-restricted and well-studied HLA-B-restricted CMV epitopes were used. CMV infection and matching HLA type were both indicated by public TCR beta signatures. Notes on the study in general: The study identified carriers of CMV plus the relevant HLA from cumulative public TCR beta family frequency. What dominated the ex vivo response were HLA-C-restricted CMV-specific TCR beta clonotypes.

This clonotype was counted only a few times. Its antigen is still unknown. The length of the CDR3 is 17 residues. J was trimmed by 5 bases and V by 3 bases; bases with no gene match: 15. CDR1 and CDR2 from the germline V gene are MDHEN and SYDVKM. TCRdb reprocessed the reads via MiXCR and lists one record per CDR3 protein. The repertoire holds about 890,000 distinct CDR3 sequences, with under 40% as singletons. The J gene is TRBJ2-7, the V gene TRBV28, with 8 bases that match TRBD1. The clonotype was recovered from a human donor in good health (CMV status not recorded). Some clones in this sample may be carry-over from other donors' samples. The sample consisted of cultured CD8+ T cells from PBMCs, taken from culture after CMV antigen stimulation. CDR3 in DNA: TGTGCCAGCAGTTTCCCAGGGGGCTTGGTGAGATTGGACGAGCAGTACTTC. This encodes CASSFPGGLVRLDEQYF.